This T cell receptor (beta chain) was recovered during a study of early T cells in non-severe SARS-CoV-2 infection. Trimming removed 3 bases from V and 2 bases from J, with 11 bases in between. The CDR3 covers 14 residues. Germline V gives CDR1 MNHEY, CDR2 SMNVEV (reference sequence). Attachment of unique molecular identifiers was made to individual cDNA molecules. TCRdb itself ran the 5' RACE reads through MiXCR, one entry per CDR3 protein. The table includes 20,000 to 25,000 distinct CDR3 sequences, approximately 5% detected once. The sample holds many counts of this clonotype. What it binds is not known. Study-wide points: Reliance on VDJdb matching favored anti-spike CD8 responses; private and CD4 specificities were missed.

Sequenced input: whole blood. The V gene is TRBV27, the J gene TRBJ2-7; a weak D match, TRBD1 (6 bases). The sequence derives from an adult who was a healthcare worker with PCR-confirmed SARS-CoV-2 infection or an uninfected control (not recorded which). The CDR3 bases are TGTGCCAGCAGTTTGGGACAAAGCGCCTACGAGCAGTACTTC. Protein product: CASSLGQSAYEQYF.